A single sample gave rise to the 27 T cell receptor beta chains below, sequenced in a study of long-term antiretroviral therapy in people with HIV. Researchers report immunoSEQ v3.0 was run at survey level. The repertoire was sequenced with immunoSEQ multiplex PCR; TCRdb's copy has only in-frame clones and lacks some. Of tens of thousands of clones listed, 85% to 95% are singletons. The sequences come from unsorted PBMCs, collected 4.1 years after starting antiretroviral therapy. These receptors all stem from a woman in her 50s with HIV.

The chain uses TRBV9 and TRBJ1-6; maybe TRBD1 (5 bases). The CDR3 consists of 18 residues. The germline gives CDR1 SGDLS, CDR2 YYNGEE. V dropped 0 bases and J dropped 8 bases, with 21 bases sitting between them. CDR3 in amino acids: CASSVVDGGGLRDSPLHF. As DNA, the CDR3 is TGTGCCAGCAGCGTAGTGGATGGAGGAGGGCTCAGGGATTCACCCCTCCACTTT.

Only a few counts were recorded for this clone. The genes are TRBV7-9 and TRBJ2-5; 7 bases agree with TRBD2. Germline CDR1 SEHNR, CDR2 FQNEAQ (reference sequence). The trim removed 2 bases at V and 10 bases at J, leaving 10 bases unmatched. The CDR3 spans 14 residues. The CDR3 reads CASSLPAASGGQYF. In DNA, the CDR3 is TGTGCCAGCAGCTTACCGGCGGCTAGCGGTGGCCAGTACTTC.

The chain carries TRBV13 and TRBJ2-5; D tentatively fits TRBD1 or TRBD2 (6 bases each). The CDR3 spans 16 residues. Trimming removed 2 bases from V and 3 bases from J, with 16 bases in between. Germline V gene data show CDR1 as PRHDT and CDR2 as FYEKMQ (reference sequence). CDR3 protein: CASSLKGGGMKETQYF. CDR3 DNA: TGTGCCAGCAGCTTAAAAGGAGGGGGGATGAAAGAGACCCAGTACTTC.

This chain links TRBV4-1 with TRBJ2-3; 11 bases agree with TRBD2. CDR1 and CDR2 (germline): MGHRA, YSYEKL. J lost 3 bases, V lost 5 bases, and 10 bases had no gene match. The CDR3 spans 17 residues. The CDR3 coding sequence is TGCGCCAGCAGCTTGTACACTAGCGGGGGTTCGACAGATACGCAGTATTTT. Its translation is CASSLYTSGGSTDTQYF.

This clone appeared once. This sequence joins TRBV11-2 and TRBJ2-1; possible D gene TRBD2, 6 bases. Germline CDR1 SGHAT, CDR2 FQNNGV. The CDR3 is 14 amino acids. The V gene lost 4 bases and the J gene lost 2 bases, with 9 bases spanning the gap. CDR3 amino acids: CASSSRETYNEQFF. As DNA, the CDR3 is TGTGCCAGCAGCTCTCGGGAGACCTACAATGAGCAGTTCTTC.

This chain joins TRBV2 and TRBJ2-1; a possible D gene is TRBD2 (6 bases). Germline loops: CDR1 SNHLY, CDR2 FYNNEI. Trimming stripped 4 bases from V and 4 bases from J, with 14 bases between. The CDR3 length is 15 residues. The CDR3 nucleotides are TGTGCCAGCAGTGTGGAGGGTCCGCAATACAATGAGCAGTTCTTC. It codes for CASSVEGPQYNEQFF.

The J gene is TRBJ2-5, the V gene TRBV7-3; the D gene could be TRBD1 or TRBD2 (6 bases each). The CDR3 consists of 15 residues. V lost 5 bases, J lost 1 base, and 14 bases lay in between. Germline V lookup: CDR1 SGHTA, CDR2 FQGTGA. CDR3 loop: CASSVVTGAQETQYF. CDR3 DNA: TGTGCCAGCAGCGTTGTTACGGGGGCCCAAGAGACCCAGTACTTC.

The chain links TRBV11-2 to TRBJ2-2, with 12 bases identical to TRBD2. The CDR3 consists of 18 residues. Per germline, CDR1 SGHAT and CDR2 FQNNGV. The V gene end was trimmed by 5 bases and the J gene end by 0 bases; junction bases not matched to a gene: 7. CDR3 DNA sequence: TGTGCCAGCAGCCCACTAGCGGGGGGATTATCGAACACCGGGGAGCTGTTTTTT. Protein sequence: CASSPLAGGLSNTGELFF.

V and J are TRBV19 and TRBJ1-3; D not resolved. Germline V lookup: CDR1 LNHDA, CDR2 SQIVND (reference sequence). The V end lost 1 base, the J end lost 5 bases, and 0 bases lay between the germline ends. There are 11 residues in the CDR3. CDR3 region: CASSIGNTIYF. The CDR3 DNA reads TGTGCCAGTAGTATAGGAAACACCATATATTTT.

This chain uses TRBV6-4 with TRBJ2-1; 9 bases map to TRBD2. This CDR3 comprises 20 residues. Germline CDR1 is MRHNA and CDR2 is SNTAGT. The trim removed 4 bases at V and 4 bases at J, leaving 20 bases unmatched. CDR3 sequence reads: CASSVRLMSGGPRDYNEQFF. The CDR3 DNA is TGTGCCAGCAGTGTCCGTCTAATGAGCGGGGGGCCTAGGGATTACAATGAGCAGTTCTTC.

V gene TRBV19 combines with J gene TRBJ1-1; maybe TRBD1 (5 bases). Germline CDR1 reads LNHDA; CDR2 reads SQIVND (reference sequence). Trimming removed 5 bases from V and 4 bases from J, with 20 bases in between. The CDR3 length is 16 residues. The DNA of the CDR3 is TGTGCCAGTAGTCCTCAGATGGGGGTCGGTGGCACTGAAGCTTTCTTT. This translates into CASSPQMGVGGTEAFF. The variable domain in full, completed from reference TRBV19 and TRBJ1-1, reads DGGITQSPKYLFRKEGQNVTLSCEQNLNHDAMYWYRQDPGQGLRLIYYSQIVNDFQKGDIAEGYSVSREKKESFPLTVTSAQKNPTAFYLCASSPQMGVGGTEAFFGQGTRLTVV.

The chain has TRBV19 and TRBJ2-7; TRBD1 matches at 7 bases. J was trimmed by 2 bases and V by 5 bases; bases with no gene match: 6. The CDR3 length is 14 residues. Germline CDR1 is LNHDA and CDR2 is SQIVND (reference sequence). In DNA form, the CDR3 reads TGTGCCAGTAGTGCGACAGGGATTACCTACGAGCAGTACTTC. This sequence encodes CASSATGITYEQYF.

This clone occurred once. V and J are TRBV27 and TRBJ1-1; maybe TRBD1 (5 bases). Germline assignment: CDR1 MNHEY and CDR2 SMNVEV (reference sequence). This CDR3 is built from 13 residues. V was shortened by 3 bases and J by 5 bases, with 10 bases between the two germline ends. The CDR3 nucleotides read TGTGCCAGCAGTTTCTCCCGGGGGACTGAAGCTTTCTTT. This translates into CASSFSRGTEAFF.

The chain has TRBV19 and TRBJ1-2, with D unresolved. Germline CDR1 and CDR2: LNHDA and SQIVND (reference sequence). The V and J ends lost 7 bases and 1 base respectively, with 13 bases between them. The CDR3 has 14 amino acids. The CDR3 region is CASTPTGINYGYTF. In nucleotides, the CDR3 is TGTGCCAGTACCCCAACCGGGATTAACTATGGCTACACCTTC.

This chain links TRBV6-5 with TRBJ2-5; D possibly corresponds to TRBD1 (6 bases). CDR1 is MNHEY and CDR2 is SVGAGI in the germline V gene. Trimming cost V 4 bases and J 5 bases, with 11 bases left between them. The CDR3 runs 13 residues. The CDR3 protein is CASSFSRGETQYF. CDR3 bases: TGTGCCAGCAGTTTTTCCAGGGGCGAGACCCAGTACTTC.

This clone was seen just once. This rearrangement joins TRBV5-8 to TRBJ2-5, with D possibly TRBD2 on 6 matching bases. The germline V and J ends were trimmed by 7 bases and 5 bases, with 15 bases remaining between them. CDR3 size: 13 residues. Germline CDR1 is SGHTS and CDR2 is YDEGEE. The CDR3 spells CASPEGRGETQYF. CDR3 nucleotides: TGTGCCAGCCCAGAGGGACGGGGGGAGACCCAGTACTTC. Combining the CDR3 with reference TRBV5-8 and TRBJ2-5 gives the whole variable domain EAGVTQSPTHLIKTRGQQATLRCSPISGHTSVYWYQQALGLGLQFLLWYDEGEERNRGNFPPRFSGRQFPNYSSELNVNALELEDSALYLCASPEGRGETQYFGPGTRLLVL.

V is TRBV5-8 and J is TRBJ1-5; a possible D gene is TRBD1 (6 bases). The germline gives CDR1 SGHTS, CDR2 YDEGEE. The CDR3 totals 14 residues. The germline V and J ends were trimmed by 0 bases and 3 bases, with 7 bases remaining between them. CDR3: CASSLDRANQPQHF. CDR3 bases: TGTGCCAGCAGCTTGGACAGGGCCAATCAGCCCCAGCATTTT.

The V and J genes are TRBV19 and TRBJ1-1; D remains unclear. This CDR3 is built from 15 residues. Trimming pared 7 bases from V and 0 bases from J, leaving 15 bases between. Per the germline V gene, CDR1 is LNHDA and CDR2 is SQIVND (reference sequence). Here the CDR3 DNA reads TGTGCCAGTACTTTCGGTTTAGCCGTGAACACTGAAGCTTTCTTT. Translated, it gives CASTFGLAVNTEAFF. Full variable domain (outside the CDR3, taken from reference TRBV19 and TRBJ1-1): DGGITQSPKYLFRKEGQNVTLSCEQNLNHDAMYWYRQDPGQGLRLIYYSQIVNDFQKGDIAEGYSVSREKKESFPLTVTSAQKNPTAFYLCASTFGLAVNTEAFFGQGTRLTVV.

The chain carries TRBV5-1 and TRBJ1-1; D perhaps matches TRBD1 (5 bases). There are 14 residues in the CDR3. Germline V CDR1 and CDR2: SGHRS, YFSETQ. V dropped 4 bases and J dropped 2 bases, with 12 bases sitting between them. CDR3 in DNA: TGCGCCAGCAGCGACCAGGGAGGAAACACTGAAGCTTTCTTT. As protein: CASSDQGGNTEAFF.

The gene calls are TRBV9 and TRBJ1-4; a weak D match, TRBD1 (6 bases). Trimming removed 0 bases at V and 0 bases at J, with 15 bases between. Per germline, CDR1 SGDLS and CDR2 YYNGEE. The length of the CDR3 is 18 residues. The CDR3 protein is CASSVGVGRGATNEKLFF. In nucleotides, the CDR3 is TGTGCCAGCAGCGTAGGCGTCGGCAGGGGTGCAACTAATGAAAAACTGTTTTTT.

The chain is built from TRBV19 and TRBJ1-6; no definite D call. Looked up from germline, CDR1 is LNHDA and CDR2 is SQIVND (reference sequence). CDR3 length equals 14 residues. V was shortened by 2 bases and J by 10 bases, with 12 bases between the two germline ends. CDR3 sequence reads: CASSISRTESPLHF. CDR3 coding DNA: TGTGCCAGTAGTATAAGCAGGACGGAGTCACCCCTCCACTTT.

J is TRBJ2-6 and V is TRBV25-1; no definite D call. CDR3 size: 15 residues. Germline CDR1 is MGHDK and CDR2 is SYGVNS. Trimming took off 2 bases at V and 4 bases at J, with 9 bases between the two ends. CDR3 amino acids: CASSERSSGANVLTF. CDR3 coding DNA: TGTGCCAGCAGTGAAAGGAGTTCCGGGGCCAACGTCCTGACTTTC.

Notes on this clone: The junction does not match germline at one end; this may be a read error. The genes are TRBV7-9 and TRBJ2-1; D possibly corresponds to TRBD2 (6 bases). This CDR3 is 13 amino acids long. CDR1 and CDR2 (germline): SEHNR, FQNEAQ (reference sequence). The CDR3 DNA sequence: TGTGCCAGCAGCCTAGCCCCGGGGGTCGAGCAGTTCTTC. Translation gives CASSLAPGVEQFF.

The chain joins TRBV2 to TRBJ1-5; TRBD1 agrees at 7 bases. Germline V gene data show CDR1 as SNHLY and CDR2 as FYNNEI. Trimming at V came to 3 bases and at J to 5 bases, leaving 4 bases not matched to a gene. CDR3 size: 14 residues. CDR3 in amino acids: CASSDLTGYQPQHF. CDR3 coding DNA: TGTGCCAGCAGTGATCTGACAGGGTATCAGCCCCAGCATTTT.

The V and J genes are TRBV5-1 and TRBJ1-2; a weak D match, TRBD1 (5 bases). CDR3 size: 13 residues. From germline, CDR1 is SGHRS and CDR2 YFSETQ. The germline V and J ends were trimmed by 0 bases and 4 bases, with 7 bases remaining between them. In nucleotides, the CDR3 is TGCGCCAGCAGCTTGGGACAGTCCTATGGCTACACCTTC. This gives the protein CASSLGQSYGYTF.

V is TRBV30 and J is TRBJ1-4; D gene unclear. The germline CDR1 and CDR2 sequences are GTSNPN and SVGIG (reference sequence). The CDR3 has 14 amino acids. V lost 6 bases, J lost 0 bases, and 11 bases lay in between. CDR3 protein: CACPRAATNEKLFF. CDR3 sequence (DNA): TGTGCCTGTCCTAGGGCGGCAACTAATGAAAAACTGTTTTTT.

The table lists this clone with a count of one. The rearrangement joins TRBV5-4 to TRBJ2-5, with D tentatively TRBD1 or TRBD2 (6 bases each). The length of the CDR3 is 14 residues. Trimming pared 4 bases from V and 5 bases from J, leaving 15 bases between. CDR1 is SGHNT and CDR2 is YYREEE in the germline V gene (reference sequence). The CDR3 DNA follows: TGTGCCAGCAGCCCGGATGGGGGGCGGGAGACCCAGTACTTC. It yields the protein CASSPDGGRETQYF.